This TCR beta chain is from a study of T cell repertoires in cytomegalovirus infection. Study information: A matching HLA type, together with CMV infection, was signaled by public TCR beta signatures.

TCRdb analysed the reads with MiXCR anew, one entry per CDR3 protein. In the table there are some 480,000 distinct CDR3 sequences, roughly a third of which are singletons. This CDR3 comprises 15 residues. Trimming left V 4 bases short and J 9 bases short, with 19 bases between. The germline gives CDR1 MNHEY, CDR2 SVGAGI. This clonotype was recorded only once. Its antigen is as yet unknown. The sequenced sample was cultured PBMCs, obtained from culture after CMV antigen stimulation. The J gene is TRBJ2-1, the V gene TRBV6-5; TRBD2 might be the D (6 bases). The clonotype was recovered from a human donor in good health (CMV status not recorded). Some clones in this sample may be carry-over from other donors' samples. DNA for the CDR3: TGTGCCAGCAGTTCCCCCGGGAGTAGCGAGGCTGAGCAGTTCTTC. Amino acids: CASSSPGSSEAEQFF.